These 22 T cell receptor beta chains came from one sample sequenced in a study of blood T cells in healthy people across ages. Sample-barcoded 5' priming and a J-beta primer mix drove a second PCR of roughly 6 to 12 cycles. From the 5' RACE reads, TCRdb called clonotypes with MiXCR, one entry per CDR3 protein. The sample consists of approximately 1,000,000 distinct CDR3 sequences, roughly two fifths of them appearing once. The sequencing sample was made of blood. The receptors come from a man aged 18 to 29 in good health.

J is TRBJ1-5 and V is TRBV20-1; unclear D gene. Per germline, CDR1 DFQATT and CDR2 SNEGSKA (reference sequence). The V and J ends lost 0 bases and 7 bases respectively, with 13 bases between them. The CDR3 contains 14 residues. The CDR3 is CSARDDQSRQPQHF. Written as DNA, the CDR3 is TGCAGTGCTAGAGATGACCAGTCTCGGCAGCCCCAGCATTTT.

Regarding this clonotype: Being one base from a much bigger clone, this may be a read error. The chain carries TRBV29-1 and TRBJ2-2, with a possible D match to TRBD1 (6 bases). The CDR3 consists of 13 residues. The V gene lost 7 bases and the J gene lost 5 bases, with 14 bases spanning the gap. CDR1 and CDR2 (germline): SQVTM, ANQGSEA. The CDR3 coding sequence is TGCAGCGGGGGGCAGGGCTCGACCGGGGAGCTGTTTTTT. Protein: CSGGQGSTGELFF.

The gene calls are TRBV12-3 or TRBV12-4 and TRBJ1-4; D ambiguous. Trimming removed 1 base at V and 6 bases at J, with 9 bases between. CDR3 length: 14 residues. CDR3 sequence: CASSLGGTDEKLFF. DNA of the CDR3: TGTGCCAGCAGTTTAGGGGGTACCGATGAAAAACTGTTTTTT.

The chain employs TRBV5-4 and TRBJ2-2; D may be TRBD2 (6 bases). The CDR3 runs 15 residues. V lost 3 bases and J 1 base, leaving 10 bases between the germline ends. Per the germline V gene, CDR1 is SGHNT and CDR2 is YYREEE (reference sequence). The CDR3 region has the DNA TGTGCCAGCAGCTCGGGACTGATGAACACCGGGGAGCTGTTTTTT. Translating it yields CASSSGLMNTGELFF.

This clonotype was detected a few times. The CDR3 nucleotides read TGTGCCAGCAGTAAAAAGGATTCACCCCTCCACTTT. Residues: CASSKKDSPLHF. The chain has TRBV2 and TRBJ1-6, with D unclear. Germline V gene data show CDR1 as SNHLY and CDR2 as FYNNEI. CDR3 length: 12 residues. V was trimmed by 5 bases and J by 8 bases, leaving 7 bases between them.

This clonotype was observed many times. V gene TRBV6-2 or TRBV6-3 combines with J gene TRBJ2-7, with 9 bases identical to TRBD1. The J segment lost 6 bases and the V segment lost 7 bases, leaving 10 bases of the junction unmatched. The CDR3 is 14 residues long. CDR1 is MNHEY, CDR2 SVGEGT, per germline. CDR3 DNA: TGTGCCAGCAATTTACCGGGACAGGGTTGCGAGCAGTACTTC. Residues: CASNLPGQGCEQYF.

V is TRBV12-3 or TRBV12-4 and J is TRBJ1-5; no reliable D call. With 2 bases removed from V and 4 bases from J, the gap between germline ends came to 6 bases. The CDR3 sequence is 13 residues long. This CDR3 is CASSLQENQPQHF. For the CDR3, the DNA is TGTGCCAGCAGTTTACAGGAGAATCAGCCCCAGCATTTT.

The chain employs TRBV18 and TRBJ2-1, with TRBD1 as a possible D gene (5 bases). Germline CDR1 and CDR2: KGHSH and LQKENI. The CDR3 sequence is 13 residues long. Trimming pared 4 bases from V and 5 bases from J, leaving 9 bases between. CDR3 bases: TGTGCCAGCTCACGCGAGACAGACAATGAGCAGTTCTTC. Protein product: CASSRETDNEQFF.

This clonotype has only a few counts. CDR3 DNA sequence: TGTGCCAGCAGTTATATGCAGGGAGCCGGGGAGCTGTTTTTT. Translated: CASSYMQGAGELFF. The rearrangement links TRBV7-3 to TRBJ2-2; D assignment may be TRBD1 or TRBD2 (5 bases each). Trimming cost V 6 bases and J 6 bases, with 14 bases left between them. This CDR3 is 14 amino acids long. Germline values: CDR1 SGHTA, CDR2 FQGTGA.

The rearrangement joins TRBV6-2 or TRBV6-3 to TRBJ2-4, with TRBD1 as a possible D gene (5 bases). The CDR3 length is 16 residues. Trimming removed 4 bases from V and 6 bases from J, with 19 bases in between. The germline V gene encodes CDR1 MNHEY and CDR2 SVGEGT. CDR3 amino acids: CASSFPRRTIGNIQYF. CDR3 DNA: TGTGCCAGCAGTTTTCCCCGCAGGACAATAGGAAACATTCAGTACTTC.

This clonotype has a handful of counts. This chain connects TRBV4-3 to TRBJ1-1, with D unclear. The CDR3 consists of 16 residues. The V and J ends lost 2 bases and 0 bases respectively, with 13 bases between them. CDR1 and CDR2 from the germline V gene are LGHNA and YSLEER. CDR3 region: CASSQLTGRLNTEAFF. CDR3 DNA sequence: TGCGCCAGCAGCCAATTAACCGGGCGACTGAACACTGAAGCTTTCTTT.

This clonotype was counted only a few times. This chain links TRBV2 with TRBJ1-5; no clear D. Germline CDR1 reads SNHLY; CDR2 reads FYNNEI. The CDR3 extends over 17 amino acids. Trimming shortened V by 3 bases and J by 0 bases, and 15 bases separated the two germline ends. CDR3 amino acids: CASSEGSLPDSNQPQHF. CDR3 coding DNA: TGTGCCAGCAGTGAGGGCTCCCTACCCGATAGCAATCAGCCCCAGCATTTT. The entire variable domain, with the rest obtained from reference TRBV2 and TRBJ1-5, is as follows: EPEVTQTPSHQVTQMGQEVILRCVPISNHLYFYWYRQILGQKVEFLVSFYNNEISEKSEIFDDQFSVERPDGSNFTLKIRSTKLEDSAMYFCASSEGSLPDSNQPQHFGDGTRLSIL.

This clonotype was found many times. The CDR3 DNA reads as TGTGCCAGCAGCCTCCGACAGACCAACTATGGCTACACCTTC. Translated, it gives CASSLRQTNYGYTF. This sequence joins TRBV7-2 and TRBJ1-2; D perhaps matches TRBD1 (5 bases). There are 14 residues in the CDR3. The germline V and J ends were trimmed by 5 bases and 2 bases, with 12 bases remaining between them. Germline loops: CDR1 SGHTA, CDR2 FQGNSA.

The rearrangement joins TRBV12-3 or TRBV12-4 to TRBJ1-2; D may be TRBD1 (5 bases). The CDR3 has 13 residues. Between the trimmed V and J ends, which lost 3 bases and 4 bases, there was a span of 9 bases. This CDR3 reads CASSFGTFYGYTF. The CDR3 coding sequence is TGTGCCAGCAGTTTCGGGACGTTCTATGGCTACACCTTC.

This sequence joins TRBV7-9 and TRBJ1-2, with D uncertain. Trimming cost V 2 bases and J 4 bases, with 11 bases left between them. Germline CDR1 and CDR2: SEHNR and FQNEAQ (reference sequence). This CDR3 contains 14 residues. The CDR3 spells CASSLTGSLYGYTF. The CDR3 nucleotides are TGTGCCAGCAGCTTAACCGGGTCCCTCTATGGCTACACCTTC.

V gene TRBV20-1 combines with J gene TRBJ2-7, with 13 bases aligning to TRBD2. The CDR3 extends over 15 amino acids. J was trimmed by 2 bases and V by 6 bases; bases with no gene match: 7. CDR1 is DFQATT, CDR2 SNEGSKA, per germline (reference sequence). The CDR3 DNA reads TGCAGTGCCAAAGGACTAGCGGGGGCCCCCTACGAGCAGTACTTC. Translating gives CSAKGLAGAPYEQYF.

The gene calls are TRBV7-3 and TRBJ2-1; D remains ambiguous. CDR3 size: 14 residues. V lost 5 bases and J lost 6, with 14 bases in between. The germline CDR1 and CDR2 sequences are SGHTA and FQGTGA. CDR3 in DNA: TGTGCCAGCAGCGTGTCGGCTAAAGGCAATGAGCAGTTCTTC. It encodes CASSVSAKGNEQFF.

The chain combines TRBV7-9 with TRBJ2-3; 9 positions match TRBD2. CDR1 SEHNR and CDR2 FQNEAQ come from the germline V gene (reference sequence). After removal of 2 bases from V and 5 bases from J, the junction contained 5 bases not matched to a gene. The CDR3 covers 15 residues. The CDR3 DNA reads as TGTGCCAGCAGCTTACTAGCGCGGGGGGGAGATACGCAGTATTTT. Its translation: CASSLLARGGDTQYF. Full variable domain (remainder filled in from reference TRBV7-9 and TRBJ2-3): DTGVSQNPRHKITKRGQNVTFRCDPISEHNRLYWYRQTLGQGPEFLTYFQNEAQLEKSRLLSDRFSAERPKGSFSTLEIQRTEQGDSAMYLCASSLLARGGDTQYFGPGTRLTVL.

The rearrangement links TRBV10-3 to TRBJ1-6, with TRBD1 matching 7 bases. The J segment lost 13 bases and the V segment lost 10 bases, leaving 13 bases of the junction unmatched. The CDR3 has 13 residues. The germline gives CDR1 ENHRY, CDR2 SYGVKD. This chain's CDR3 is CATGQAPEGPLHF. The CDR3 DNA follows: TGTGCCACCGGACAGGCGCCCGAAGGCCCCCTCCACTTT.

The rearrangement uses TRBV4-2 and TRBJ1-1; 7 nucleotides align to TRBD1. The ends lost 4 bases at V and 1 base at J; junction bases unmatched: 9. The CDR3 consists of 16 residues. The germline CDR1 and CDR2 sequences are LGHNA and YNFKEQ. CDR3 in DNA: TGTGCCAGCAGCCGTGGAGACAGGGACCAGAACACTGAAGCTTTCTTT. It specifies CASSRGDRDQNTEAFF.

This clonotype has more than one count but fewer than ten. The CDR3 DNA sequence: TGTGCCATCAGTGAGTCCCCGGGGGATGGCTACACCTTC. Amino acids: CAISESPGDGYTF. The V and J genes are TRBV10-3 and TRBJ1-2, with D perhaps matching TRBD1 (5 bases). Trimming left V 0 bases short and J 6 bases short, with 8 bases between. CDR3 size: 13 residues. Germline V gene sequence: CDR1 ENHRY, CDR2 SYGVKD.

This clonotype appeared a few times. This chain links TRBV12-3 or TRBV12-4 with TRBJ1-1, with D possibly being TRBD1 (5 bases). CDR3 length equals 15 residues. Deletions cut 6 bases from V and 0 bases from J, with 14 bases between. The CDR3 nucleotides are TGTGCCAGCAGGGTCGGGACCCAAATGAACACTGAAGCTTTCTTT. Its protein is CASRVGTQMNTEAFF.